This T cell receptor beta chain was sequenced during a study of cytomegalovirus exposure and HLA in healthy donors. PCR employed 60 Vbeta and 13 Jbeta primers. Some clones are missing from TCRdb's copy, which holds only in-frame ones; the method was immunoSEQ multiplex PCR. The sample has fewer than 200,000 clones; approximately 80% are singletons. J was trimmed by 2 bases and V by 4 bases; bases with no gene match: 5. The CDR3 runs to 16 residues. CDR1 SGHNT and CDR2 YYREEE come from the germline V gene (reference sequence). The rearrangement links TRBV5-4 to TRBJ2-6; 8 bases fit TRBD1. The source is a male donor in good health and CMV-seropositive. Sequencing input: PBMCs. CDR3 bases: TGTGCCAGCAGCACCCAACAGGGGGCTGGGGCCAACGTCCTGACTTTC. It translates to CASSTQQGAGANVLTF.